This T cell receptor beta chain was identified during a study of shared clonotypes between healthy human individuals. Across the study: Each donor contributed plates that comprised three CD4 naive, three CD4 memory, two CD8 naive and one CD8 memory.

Note on this clone: The likely explanation is a read error, given a far larger clone one base away.

Assay used: immunoSEQ multiplex PCR; TCRdb lists only in-frame clones, some missing. The repertoire holds roughly 1,000,000 clones, with about 84% as singletons. This CDR3 spans 14 amino acids. Germline CDR1 GTSNPN, CDR2 SVGIG (reference sequence). The junction had 10 bases not matched to a gene; V was cut back by 4 bases and J by 10 bases. The source material was memory CD4+ T cells from PBMCs. The subset here: CD45RA-negative fraction. This TCR derives from a man younger than 30 in good health. Some clones in this sample may be carry-over from other donors' samples. The J gene is TRBJ2-1, the V gene TRBV30; TRBD2 aligns across 10 bases. The CDR3 loop is CAWNTGLATGEQFF. CDR3 coding DNA: TGTGCCTGGAATACGGGACTAGCGACGGGGGAGCAGTTCTTC.